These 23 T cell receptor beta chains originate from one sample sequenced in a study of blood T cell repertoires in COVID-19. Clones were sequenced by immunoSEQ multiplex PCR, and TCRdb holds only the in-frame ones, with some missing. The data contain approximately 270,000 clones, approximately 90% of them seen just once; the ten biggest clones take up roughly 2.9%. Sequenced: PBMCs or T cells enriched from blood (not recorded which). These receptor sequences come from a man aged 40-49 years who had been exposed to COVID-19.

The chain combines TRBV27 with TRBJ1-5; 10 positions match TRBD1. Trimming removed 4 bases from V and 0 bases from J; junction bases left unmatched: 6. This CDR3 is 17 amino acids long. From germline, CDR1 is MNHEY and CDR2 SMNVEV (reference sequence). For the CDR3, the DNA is TGTGCCAGCAGTTCCGGGACAGGGGCGTATAGCAATCAGCCCCAGCATTTT. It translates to CASSSGTGAYSNQPQHF.

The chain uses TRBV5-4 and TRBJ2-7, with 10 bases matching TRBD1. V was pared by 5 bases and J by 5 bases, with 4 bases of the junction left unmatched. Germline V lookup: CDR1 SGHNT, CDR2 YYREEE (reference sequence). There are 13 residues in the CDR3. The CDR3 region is CASRRQGADEQYF. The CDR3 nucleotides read TGTGCCAGCAGACGACAGGGGGCGGACGAGCAGTACTTC.

CDR3 coding DNA: TGTGCCAGCTCACCCGGGACTACAGAGCAGTTCTTC. Protein product: CASSPGTTEQFF. The chain joins TRBV18 to TRBJ2-1, with 7 bases lining up with TRBD2. This CDR3 spans 12 amino acids. The ends lost 3 bases at V and 10 bases at J; junction bases unmatched: 3. The V gene's germline CDR1 is KGHSH and CDR2 LQKENI.

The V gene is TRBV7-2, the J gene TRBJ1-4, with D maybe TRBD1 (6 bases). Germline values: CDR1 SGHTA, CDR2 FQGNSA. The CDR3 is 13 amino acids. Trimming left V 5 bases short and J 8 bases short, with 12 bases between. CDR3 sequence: CASSGGSGEKLFF. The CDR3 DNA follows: TGTGCCAGCAGCGGGGGCTCTGGGGAAAAACTGTTTTTT.

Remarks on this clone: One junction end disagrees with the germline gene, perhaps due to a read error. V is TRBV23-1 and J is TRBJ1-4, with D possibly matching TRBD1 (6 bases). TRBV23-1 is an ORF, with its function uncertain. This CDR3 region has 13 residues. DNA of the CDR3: TGCGCCAGCATAGGGACAACTAAGGAAAAACTGTTTTTT. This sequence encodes CASIGTTKEKLFF.

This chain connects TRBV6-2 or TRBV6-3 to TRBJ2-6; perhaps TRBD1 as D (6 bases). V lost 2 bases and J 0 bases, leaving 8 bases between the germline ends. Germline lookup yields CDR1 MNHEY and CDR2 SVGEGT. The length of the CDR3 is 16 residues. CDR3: CASSYDRNSGANVLTF. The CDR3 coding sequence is TGTGCCAGCAGTTACGACAGGAACTCTGGGGCCAACGTCCTGACTTTC.

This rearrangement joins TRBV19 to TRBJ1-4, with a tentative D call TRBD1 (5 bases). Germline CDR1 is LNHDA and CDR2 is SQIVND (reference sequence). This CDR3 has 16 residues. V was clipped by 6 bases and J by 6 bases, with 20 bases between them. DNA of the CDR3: TGTGCCAGTAGACGAGGGACTCCCTTCCCGCATGAAAAACTGTTTTTT. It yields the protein CASRRGTPFPHEKLFF.

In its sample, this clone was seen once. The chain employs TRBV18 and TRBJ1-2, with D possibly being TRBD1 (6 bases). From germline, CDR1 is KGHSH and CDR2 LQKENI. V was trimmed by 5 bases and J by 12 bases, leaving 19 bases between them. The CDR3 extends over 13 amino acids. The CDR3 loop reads CASSDSRGVDDTF. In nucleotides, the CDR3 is TGTGCCAGCTCAGACTCCAGGGGCGTGGACGACACCTTC. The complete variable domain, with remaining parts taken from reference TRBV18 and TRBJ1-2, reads NAGVMQNPRHLVRRRGQEARLRCSPMKGHSHVYWYRQLPEEGLKFMVYLQKENIIDESGMPKERFSAEFPKEGPSILRIQQVVRGDSAAYFCASSDSRGVDDTFGSGTRLTVV.

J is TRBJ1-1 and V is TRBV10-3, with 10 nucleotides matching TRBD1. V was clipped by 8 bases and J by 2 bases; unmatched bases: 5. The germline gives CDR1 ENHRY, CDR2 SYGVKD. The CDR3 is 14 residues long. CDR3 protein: CAIGRQGANTEAFF. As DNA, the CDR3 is TGTGCCATCGGTAGACAGGGGGCAAACACTGAAGCTTTCTTT.

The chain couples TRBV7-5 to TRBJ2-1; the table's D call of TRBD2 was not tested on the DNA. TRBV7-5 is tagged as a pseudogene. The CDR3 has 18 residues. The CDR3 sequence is CVRSLAPNVKRRGPEQFF. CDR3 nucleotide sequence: TGTGTCAGAAGCTTAGCCCCCAACGTCAAGCGGAGGGGACCTGAGCAGTTCTTC.

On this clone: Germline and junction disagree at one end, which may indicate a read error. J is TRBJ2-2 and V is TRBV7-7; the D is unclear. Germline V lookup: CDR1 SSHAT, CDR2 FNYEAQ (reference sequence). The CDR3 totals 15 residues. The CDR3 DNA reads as TGTGCTAGCAGCTTACTCGCAGCGAACACCGGGGAGCTGTTTTTT. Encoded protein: CASSLLAANTGELFF.

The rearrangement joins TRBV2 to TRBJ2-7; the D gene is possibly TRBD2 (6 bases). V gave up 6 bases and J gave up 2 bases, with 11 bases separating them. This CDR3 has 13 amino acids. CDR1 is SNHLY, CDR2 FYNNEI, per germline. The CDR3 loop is CASSPRETYEQYF. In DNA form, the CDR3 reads TGTGCCAGCAGCCCCCGGGAGACCTACGAGCAGTACTTC. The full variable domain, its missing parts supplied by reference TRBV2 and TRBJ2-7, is EPEVTQTPSHQVTQMGQEVILRCVPISNHLYFYWYRQILGQKVEFLVSFYNNEISEKSEIFDDQFSVERPDGSNFTLKIRSTKLEDSAMYFCASSPRETYEQYFGPGTRLTVT.

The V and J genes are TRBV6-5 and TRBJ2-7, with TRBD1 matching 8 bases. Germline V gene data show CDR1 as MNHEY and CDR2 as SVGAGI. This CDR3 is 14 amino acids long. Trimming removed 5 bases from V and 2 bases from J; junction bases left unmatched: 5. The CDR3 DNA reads TGTGCCAGCAGTCAGGGGGCCCAGACCTACGAGCAGTACTTC. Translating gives CASSQGAQTYEQYF.

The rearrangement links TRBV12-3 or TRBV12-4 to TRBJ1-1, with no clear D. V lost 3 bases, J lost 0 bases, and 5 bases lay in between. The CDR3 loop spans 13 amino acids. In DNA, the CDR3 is TGTGCCAGCAGTTTTATTATGAACACTGAAGCTTTCTTT. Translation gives CASSFIMNTEAFF.

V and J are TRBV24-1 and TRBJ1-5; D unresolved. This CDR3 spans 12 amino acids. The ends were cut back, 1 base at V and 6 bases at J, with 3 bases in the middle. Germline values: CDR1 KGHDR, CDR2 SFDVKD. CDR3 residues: CATSDFGQPQHF. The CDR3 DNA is TGTGCCACCAGTGATTTCGGTCAGCCCCAGCATTTT.

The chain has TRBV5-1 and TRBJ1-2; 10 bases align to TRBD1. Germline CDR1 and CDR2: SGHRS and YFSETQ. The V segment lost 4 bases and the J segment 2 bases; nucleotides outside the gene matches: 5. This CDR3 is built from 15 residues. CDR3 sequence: CASSKRTGGNYGYTF. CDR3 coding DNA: TGCGCCAGCAGCAAACGGACAGGGGGGAACTATGGCTACACCTTC. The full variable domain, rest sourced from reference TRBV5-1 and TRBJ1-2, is KAGVTQTPRYLIKTRGQQVTLSCSPISGHRSVSWYQQTPGQGLQFLFEYFSETQRNKGNFPGRFSGRQFSNSRSEMNVSTLELGDSALYLCASSKRTGGNYGYTFGSGTRLTVV.

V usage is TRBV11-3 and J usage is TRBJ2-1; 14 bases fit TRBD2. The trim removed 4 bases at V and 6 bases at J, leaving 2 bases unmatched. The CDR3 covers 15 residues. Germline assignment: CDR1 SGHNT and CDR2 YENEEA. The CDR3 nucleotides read TGTGCCAGCAGCTCCGGGACTAGCGGGAGCAATGAGCAGTTCTTC. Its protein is CASSSGTSGSNEQFF.

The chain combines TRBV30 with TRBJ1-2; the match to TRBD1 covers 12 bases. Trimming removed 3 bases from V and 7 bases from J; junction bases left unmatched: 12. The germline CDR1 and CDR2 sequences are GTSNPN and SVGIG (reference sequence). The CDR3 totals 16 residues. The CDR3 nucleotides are TGTGCCTGGAGGACTTCCGGGACAGGGGGCCTGGCTGGCTACACCTTC. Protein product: CAWRTSGTGGLAGYTF.

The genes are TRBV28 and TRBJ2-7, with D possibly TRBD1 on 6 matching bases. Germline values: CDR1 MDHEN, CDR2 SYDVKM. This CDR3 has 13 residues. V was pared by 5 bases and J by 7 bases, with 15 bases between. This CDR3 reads CASSRPTGGEQYF. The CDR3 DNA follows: TGTGCCAGCAGTCGGCCGACAGGAGGTGAGCAGTACTTC.

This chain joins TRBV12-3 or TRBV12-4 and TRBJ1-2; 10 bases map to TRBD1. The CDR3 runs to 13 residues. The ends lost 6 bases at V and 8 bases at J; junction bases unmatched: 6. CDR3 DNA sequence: TGTGCCAGCAGATCGACAGGGGGCCTCGGCTACACCTTC. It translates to CASRSTGGLGYTF.

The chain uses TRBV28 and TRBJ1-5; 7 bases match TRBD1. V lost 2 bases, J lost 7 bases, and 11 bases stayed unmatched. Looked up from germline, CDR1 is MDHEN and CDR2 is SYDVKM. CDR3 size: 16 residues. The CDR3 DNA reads TGTGCCAGCAGTTTAGCGAAACAGGGGAGAGGCCAGCCCCAGCATTTT. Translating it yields CASSLAKQGRGQPQHF.

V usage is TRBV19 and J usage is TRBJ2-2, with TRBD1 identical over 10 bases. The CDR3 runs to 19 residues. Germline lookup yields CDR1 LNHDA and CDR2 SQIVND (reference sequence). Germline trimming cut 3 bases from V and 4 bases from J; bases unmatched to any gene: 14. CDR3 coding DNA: TGTGCCAGTAGTATCGCCAACGACAGGGGGCGCCCCGGCACCGGGGAGCTGTTTTTT. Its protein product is CASSIANDRGRPGTGELFF.

CDR3 protein: CASSKLDRDGYTF. CDR3 coding DNA: TGTGCCAGCAGCAAGCTGGACAGAGATGGCTACACCTTC. The chain uses TRBV28 and TRBJ1-2, with a weak D call TRBD1 (6 bases). Germline CDR1 MDHEN, CDR2 SYDVKM. The CDR3 is made up of 13 amino acids. The V end was cut by 6 bases, the J end by 6 bases, with 14 bases between.